Listed below are T cell receptor beta chains from one sample, sequenced in a study of T cell responses to AZD1222 COVID-19 vaccine. Sequencing used immunoSEQ multiplex PCR; TCRdb keeps in-frame clones, though not all of them. This table has about 100,000 clones, 80% to 95% appearing once. The source was peripheral blood, collected 28 days after the second AZD1222 dose. The receptors were sampled from an adult who received the AZD1222 COVID-19 vaccine. Both conserved end residues are part of each CDR3. A D gene is named only where the DNA matches it firmly. The size field is filled for only some rows; it gives once, few, many or a size class.

TRBV19	TRBJ1-5	-	-	TGTGCCAGTAGTATAGTGGCAGGGGGCAATCAGCCCCAGCATTTT	CASSIVAGGNQPQHF
TRBV10-2	TRBJ1-5	-	TRBD1	TGCGCCAGCAGTGTCGGGGACAGGGATATCCACCTTGGCAATCAGCCCCAGCATTTT	CASSVGDRDIHLGNQPQHF
TRBV30	TRBJ1-2	-	-	TGTGCCTGGACCCGGTCGCAATATGGCTACACCTTC	CAWTRSQYGYTF
TRBV6-5	TRBJ2-5	-	TRBD1	TGTGCCAGCAGTTACTCGAATAGGGACAGGCGCAGGGAGTACTTC	CASSYSNRDRRREYF
TRBV10-1	TRBJ2-1	-	-	TGCGCCAGCAGTGATGGCAGGCGGGTGGATGAGCAGTTCTTC	CASSDGRRVDEQFF
TRBV5-1	TRBJ2-1	-	TRBD2	TGCGCCAGCAGACTCGCGGGAGAGTCCTACAATGAGCAGTTCTTC	CASRLAGESYNEQFF
TRBV20-1	TRBJ2-7	-	TRBD1	TGCAGTGCGGGACAGCCCTACGAGCAGTACTTC	CSAGQPYEQYF
TRBV3-1/TRBV3-2	TRBJ1-5	few	-	TGTGCCAGCAGCCACGAGGGTCAGCCCCAGCATTTT	CASSHEGQPQHF
TRBV30	TRBJ2-7	-	TRBD2	TGTGCCTGGAGTGTAGGGCTAGCGGGAGACGAGCAGTACTTC	CAWSVGLAGDEQYF
TRBV28	TRBJ1-5	-	TRBD1	TGTGCCAGCACCCTGGGACAGGGGTTCCGTCAGCCCCAGCATTTT	CASTLGQGFRQPQHF
TRBV28	TRBJ1-1	-	TRBD1	TGTGCCAGCAGCGGCCAGACAGGGTTAGCGTGGGGGGTAAGGCACACTGAAGCTTTCTTT	CASSGQTGLAWGVRHTEAFF
TRBV10-2	TRBJ1-1	-	-	TGCGCCAGCAGTGATGCCCTGGGGCAGGATGAAGCTTTCTTT	CASSDALGQDEAFF
TRBV15	TRBJ1-3	once	-	TGTGCCACCAGCAGAGATCGGGTTATAGCTGGAAACACCATATATTTT	CATSRDRVIAGNTIYF
TRBV19	TRBJ1-5	-	-	TGTGCCAGTAGTAACCGAGGGGATCAGCCCCAGCATTTT	CASSNRGDQPQHF
TRBV7-2	TRBJ1-5	-	-	TGTGCCAGCAGCTTAGGAGGGGGGGGCGGCAATCAGCCCCAGCATTTT	CASSLGGGGGNQPQHF
TRBV14	TRBJ2-1	-	TRBD2	TGTGCCAGCAGTTTACTAGCGAATGAGCAGTTCTTC	CASSLLANEQFF
TRBV27	TRBJ1-4	once	TRBD1	TGTGCCAGCAGTTTGACAGGGCTTACTAATGAAAAACTGTTTTTT	CASSLTGLTNEKLFF
TRBV28	TRBJ2-7	-	TRBD1	TGTGCCAGCAGAGGACAGGGGATCGTATACGAGCAGTACTTC	CASRGQGIVYEQYF
TRBV15	TRBJ2-7	many	TRBD1	TGTGCCACCAGCAGAGACACAGGGGGATCTCGCTACGAGCAGTACTTC	CATSRDTGGSRYEQYF
TRBV5-5	TRBJ1-5	few	-	TGTGCCAGCAGCTTGACGGCCCGTTATAGCAATCAGCCCCAGCATTTT	CASSLTARYSNQPQHF
TRBV5-6	TRBJ1-5	-	-	TGTGCCAGCAGCTTGGCAGGGCGGGGCAATCAGCCCCAGCATTTT	CASSLAGRGNQPQHF
TRBV28	TRBJ1-3	-	TRBD1	TGTGCCAGCAGTTTACAGGGGGTTGGTGTTGGAAACACCATATATTTT	CASSLQGVGVGNTIYF
TRBV24-1	TRBJ2-2	-	-	TGTGCCACCAGTTGGGACACCGGGGAGCTGTTTTTT	CATSWDTGELFF
TRBV28	TRBJ2-1	once	TRBD1	TGTGCCAGCAGTTCCGACAGGGATTACAATGAGCAGTTCTTC	CASSSDRDYNEQFF
TRBV10-3	TRBJ1-5	-	-	TGTGCCATCGCACAGAGCAATCAGCCCCAGCATTTT	CAIAQSNQPQHF
TRBV7-9	TRBJ1-2	-	-	TGTGCCAGCAGCCAGGGACACGAAAACTATGGCTACACCTTC	CASSQGHENYGYTF
TRBV19	TRBJ1-1	-	-	TGTGCCAGTAGTATCGGACTTAACTCGAACACTGAAGCTTTCTTT	CASSIGLNSNTEAFF
TRBV19	TRBJ1-5	-	TRBD1	TGTGCCAGTAGTTCTGCGCGTCTCGGGACAGGGGATCAGCCCCAGCATTTT	CASSSARLGTGDQPQHF
TRBV11-2	TRBJ2-3	-	-	TGTGCCAGCAGCTTAGGGCAGCCAGGGACAGATACGCAGTATTTT	CASSLGQPGTDTQYF
TRBV12-3/TRBV12-4	TRBJ1-1	-	-	TGTGCCAGCAGTTCGAGGGTGGGGATGGCTTTCTTT	CASSSRVGMAFF
TRBV9	TRBJ1-1	-	TRBD1	TGTGCCAGCAGCCCCCTACAGGGGGCGAACACTGAAGCTTTCTTT	CASSPLQGANTEAFF
TRBV6-2/TRBV6-3	TRBJ1-1	-	TRBD1	TGTGCCAGCAGTTACGACAGGGTCCTCACTGAAGCTTTCTTT	CASSYDRVLTEAFF
TRBV7-2	TRBJ1-2	-	-	TGTGCCAGCAGCCCGGACAGCAACTATGGCTACACCTTC	CASSPDSNYGYTF
TRBV6-5	TRBJ1-2	-	-	TGTGCCAGCAGGACAGTGGATGGCTACACCTTC	CASRTVDGYTF
TRBV6-2/TRBV6-3	TRBJ2-2	-	-	TGTGCCAGCAGTTATCGGCGAGCCGACACCGGGGAGCTGTTTTTT	CASSYRRADTGELFF
TRBV19	TRBJ1-1	once	-	TGTGCCAGTAGTACGTTACAGGGCACTGAAGCTTTCTTT	CASSTLQGTEAFF
TRBV7-2	TRBJ2-2	-	-	TGTGCCAGCAGCTTAGCCGGTTTTGGCAAGGGATCCGGGGAGCTGTTTTTT	CASSLAGFGKGSGELFF
TRBV29-1	TRBJ2-7	-	-	TGCAGCGCCCGCCCGGAGCTCAGCTCCTACGAGCAGTACTTC	CSARPELSSYEQYF
TRBV5-1	TRBJ2-1	-	TRBD2	TGCGCCAGCAGCTCCAAGACTAGCGGGAGGGCCTTTGAGCAGTTCTTC	CASSSKTSGRAFEQFF
TRBV28	TRBJ2-7	-	TRBD1	TGTGCCAGCAGTTACCTCGGGACAGCCTACGAGCAGTACTTC	CASSYLGTAYEQYF
TRBV7-2	TRBJ1-2	-	-	TGTGCCAGCAGCTTAGTGGCAGGAGGCAACTATGGCTACACCTTC	CASSLVAGGNYGYTF
TRBV7-9	TRBJ2-1	-	-	TGTGCCAGCAGCTCGGGACCAGGGTCCTACAATGAGCAGTTCTTC	CASSSGPGSYNEQFF
TRBV18	TRBJ2-2	-	-	TGTGCCAGCTCACCACTGCATCATTCATCTTCCGGGGAGCTGTTTTTT	CASSPLHHSSSGELFF
TRBV19	TRBJ1-2	-	-	TGTGCCAGTAGTACGGTAACCCTCAACTATGGCTACACCTTC	CASSTVTLNYGYTF
TRBV5-1	TRBJ2-5	-	TRBD1	TGCGCCAGCAGCTTGGATGGAGGGACAGGGCCTGTTGGCGATTTCGGAGAGACCCAGTACTTC	CASSLDGGTGPVGDFGETQYF
TRBV2	TRBJ2-7	-	TRBD2	TGTGCCAGCAGTGAATCGATCCCCTGGACTAGCGGGAGAGTCGAGCAGTACTTC	CASSESIPWTSGRVEQYF